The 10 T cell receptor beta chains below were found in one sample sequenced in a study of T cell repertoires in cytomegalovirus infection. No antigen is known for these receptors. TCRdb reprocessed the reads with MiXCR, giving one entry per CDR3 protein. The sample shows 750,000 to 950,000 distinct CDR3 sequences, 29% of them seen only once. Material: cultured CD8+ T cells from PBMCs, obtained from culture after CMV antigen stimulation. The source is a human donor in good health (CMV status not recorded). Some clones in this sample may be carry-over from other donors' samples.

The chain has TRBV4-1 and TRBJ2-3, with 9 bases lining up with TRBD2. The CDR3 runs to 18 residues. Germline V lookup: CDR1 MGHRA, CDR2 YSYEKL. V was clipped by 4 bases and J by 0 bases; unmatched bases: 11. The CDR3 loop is CASSLEPTSGTSTDTQYF. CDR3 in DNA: TGCGCCAGCAGCCTCGAACCGACTAGCGGTACTAGCACAGATACGCAGTATTTT.

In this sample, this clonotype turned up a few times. The CDR3 spells CASSEARQSSYEQYF. CDR3 DNA sequence: TGTGCCAGCAGTGAAGCGAGACAGAGCTCCTACGAGCAGTACTTC. The J gene is TRBJ2-7, the V gene TRBV6-1; D perhaps matches TRBD1 (5 bases). The germline CDR1 and CDR2 sequences are MNHNS and SASEGT. Trimming removed 0 bases at V and 0 bases at J, with 9 bases between. This CDR3 comprises 15 residues.

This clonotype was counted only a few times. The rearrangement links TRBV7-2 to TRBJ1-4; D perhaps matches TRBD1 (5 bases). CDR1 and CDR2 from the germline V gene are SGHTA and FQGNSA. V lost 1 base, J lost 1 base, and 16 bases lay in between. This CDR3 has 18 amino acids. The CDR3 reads CASSLDWQGKETNEKLFF. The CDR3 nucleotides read TGTGCCAGCAGCTTAGATTGGCAGGGCAAGGAAACTAATGAAAAACTGTTTTTT.

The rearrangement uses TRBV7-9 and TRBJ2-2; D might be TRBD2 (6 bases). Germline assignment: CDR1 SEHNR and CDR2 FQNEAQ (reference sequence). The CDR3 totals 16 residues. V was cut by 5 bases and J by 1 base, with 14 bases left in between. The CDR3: CASSTRSGGNTGELFF. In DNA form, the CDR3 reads TGTGCCAGCAGCACCCGGTCCGGGGGGAACACCGGGGAGCTGTTTTTT. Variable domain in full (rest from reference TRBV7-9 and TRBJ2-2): DTGVSQNPRHKITKRGQNVTFRCDPISEHNRLYWYRQTLGQGPEFLTYFQNEAQLEKSRLLSDRFSAERPKGSFSTLEIQRTEQGDSAMYLCASSTRSGGNTGELFFGEGSRLTVL.

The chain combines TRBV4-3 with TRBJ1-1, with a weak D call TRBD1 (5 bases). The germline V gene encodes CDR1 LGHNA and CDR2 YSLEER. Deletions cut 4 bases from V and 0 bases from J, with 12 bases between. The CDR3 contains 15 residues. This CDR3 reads CASSPYDSMNTEAFF. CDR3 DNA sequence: TGCGCCAGCAGCCCTTACGACAGTATGAACACTGAAGCTTTCTTT.

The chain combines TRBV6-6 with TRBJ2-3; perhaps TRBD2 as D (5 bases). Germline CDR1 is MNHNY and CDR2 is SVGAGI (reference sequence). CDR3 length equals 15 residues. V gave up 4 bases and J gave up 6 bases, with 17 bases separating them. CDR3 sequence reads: CASSSPAPGGDTQYF. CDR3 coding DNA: TGTGCCAGCAGTTCCCCGGCCCCAGGCGGGGATACGCAGTATTTT.

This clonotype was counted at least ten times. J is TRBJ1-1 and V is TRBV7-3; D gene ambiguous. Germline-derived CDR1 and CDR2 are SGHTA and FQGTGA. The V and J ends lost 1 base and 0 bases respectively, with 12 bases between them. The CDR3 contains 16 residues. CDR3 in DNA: TGTGCCAGCAGCTTAATACGGAGAGCTATGAACACTGAAGCTTTCTTT. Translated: CASSLIRRAMNTEAFF.

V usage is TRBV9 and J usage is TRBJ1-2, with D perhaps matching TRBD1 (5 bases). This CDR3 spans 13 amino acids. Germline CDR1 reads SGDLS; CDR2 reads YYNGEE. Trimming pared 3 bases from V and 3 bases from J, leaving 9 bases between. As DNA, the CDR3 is TGTGCCAGCAGCGCGGGACGCTACTATGGCTACACCTTC. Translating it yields CASSAGRYYGYTF.

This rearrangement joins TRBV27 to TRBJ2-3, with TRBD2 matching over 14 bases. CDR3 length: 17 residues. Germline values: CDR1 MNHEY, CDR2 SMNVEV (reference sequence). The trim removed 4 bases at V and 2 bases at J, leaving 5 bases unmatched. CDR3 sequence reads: CASSSPGLAGDTDTQYF. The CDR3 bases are TGTGCCAGCAGTTCACCGGGACTAGCGGGGGACACAGATACGCAGTATTTT.

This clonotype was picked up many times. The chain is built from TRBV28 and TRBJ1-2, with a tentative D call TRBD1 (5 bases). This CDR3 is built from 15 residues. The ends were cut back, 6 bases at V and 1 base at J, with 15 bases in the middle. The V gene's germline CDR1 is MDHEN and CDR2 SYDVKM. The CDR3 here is CASSPAGRGNYGYTF. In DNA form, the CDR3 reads TGTGCCAGCAGCCCTGCAGGGCGGGGTAACTATGGCTACACCTTC.